The text below deals with one TCR beta chain. This specimen belongs to a study of blood T cell repertoires in COVID-19. Study-level information: Sites in the United States, Italy and Spain provided acute and convalescent COVID-19 samples. PBMCs, B-cell-depleted T cells, or T cells were the source of the cDNA or gDNA that made up the material.

As processed by the authors: Quantification of nucleated cells was approximated via reference gene primer amplification. Only in-frame clones appear in the TCRdb table, and some are missing; sequencing was by immunoSEQ multiplex PCR. The DNA gave D and trimming, while V, J and clone size come from that table. The repertoire holds some 130,000 clones, with more than 75% as singletons. The germline V gene encodes CDR1 MNHEY and CDR2 SVGEGT. The CDR3 sequence is 15 residues long. Trimming removed 5 bases from V and 10 bases from J; junction bases left unmatched: 8. This chain uses TRBV6-2 or TRBV6-3 with TRBJ2-1, with TRBD2 matching 13 bases. This TCR was sampled from a man between 60 and 75 years old who had recovered from COVID-19. Sequenced input: peripheral blood. CDR3 bases: TGTGCCAGCAGTCCGGGACTAGCGGGGTTAAGGGAGCAGTTCTTC. Residues: CASSPGLAGLREQFF.